Each of the 22 T cell receptor beta chains below was sequenced from the same sample in a study of response to subunit inactivated influenza vaccine. Using its own MiXCR run on the RT-PCR reads, TCRdb lists one record per CDR3 protein. The sample comprises under 850,000 distinct CDR3 sequences, approximately 17% of which are singletons, and roughly a tenth rests with the top ten. Sequenced here: PBMCs from blood, sampled about 5 days after vaccination. These receptors came from a man aged 50-59 years who received an inactivated influenza vaccine.

The chain couples TRBV29-1 to TRBJ1-2, with 7 positions matching TRBD1. The CDR3 loop spans 13 amino acids. Germline values: CDR1 SQVTM, CDR2 ANQGSEA. The V and J ends lost 3 bases and 5 bases, in that order; junction bases with no gene match: 6. CDR3 coding DNA: TGCAGCGTTGATGAGGGGGCTCGGTATGGCTACACCTTC. This codes for CSVDEGARYGYTF.

This chain's CDR3 is CSATSRGLDEQFF. The CDR3 region has the DNA TGCAGTGCTACTTCCAGGGGGCTAGATGAGCAGTTCTTC. This chain connects TRBV20-1 to TRBJ2-1, with 8 positions matching TRBD1. The CDR3 sequence is 13 residues long. The germline V gene has CDR1 DFQATT and CDR2 SNEGSKA (reference sequence). Trimming at V came to 4 bases and at J to 8 bases, leaving 7 bases not matched to a gene.

This clonotype came up a few times. V gene TRBV5-1 combines with J gene TRBJ2-3, with 10 bases identical to TRBD2. From germline, CDR1 is SGHRS and CDR2 YFSETQ. The CDR3 runs 14 residues. The ends lost 0 bases at V and 8 bases at J; junction bases unmatched: 3. The CDR3 is CASSLEAGGRTQYF. The CDR3 coding sequence is TGCGCCAGCAGCTTGGAAGCGGGAGGGCGTACGCAGTATTTT.

This clonotype was observed a few times. The J gene is TRBJ2-7, the V gene TRBV29-1; D remains ambiguous. The germline CDR1 and CDR2 sequences are SQVTM and ANQGSEA. CDR3 length: 13 residues. The V end was cut by 5 bases, the J end by 0 bases, with 11 bases between. The CDR3 loop reads CSVLGESSYEQYF. CDR3 nucleotides: TGCAGCGTTCTGGGCGAGAGCTCCTACGAGCAGTACTTC.

This clonotype was seen a few times. This rearrangement joins TRBV18 to TRBJ2-7; TRBD2 agrees at 7 bases. Trimming at V came to 2 bases and at J to 6 bases, leaving 10 bases not matched to a gene. CDR1 is KGHSH and CDR2 is LQKENI in the germline V gene. The length of the CDR3 is 15 residues. CDR3 sequence reads: CASSPIPGLTSEQYF. The CDR3 DNA is TGTGCCAGCTCACCAATTCCGGGACTAACCTCCGAGCAGTACTTC.

This clonotype was recorded a few times. V gene TRBV6-2 or TRBV6-3 combines with J gene TRBJ1-1; D remains ambiguous. Between the trimmed V and J ends, which lost 0 bases and 1 base, there was a span of 3 bases. The germline CDR1 and CDR2 sequences are MNHEY and SVGEGT. The CDR3 contains 13 residues. The CDR3 DNA reads as TGTGCCAGCAGTTACTCGGCGAACACTGAAGCTTTCTTT. Translating it yields CASSYSANTEAFF.

J is TRBJ2-6 and V is TRBV7-2; D is unresolved. This CDR3 comprises 16 residues. From germline, CDR1 is SGHTA and CDR2 FQGNSA. With 2 bases removed from V and 1 base from J, the gap between germline ends came to 9 bases. The CDR3 spells CASSLSHLSGANVLTF. The CDR3, as DNA: TGTGCCAGCAGCTTATCACATTTGTCTGGGGCCAACGTCCTGACTTTC.

The chain uses TRBV5-1 and TRBJ2-3; 7 positions match TRBD2. The germline V gene encodes CDR1 SGHRS and CDR2 YFSETQ. J was trimmed by 0 bases and V by 4 bases; bases with no gene match: 8. CDR3 length: 16 amino acids. CDR3: CASSGASGPSTDTQYF. Written as DNA, the CDR3 is TGCGCCAGCAGCGGGGCTAGCGGACCTAGCACAGATACGCAGTATTTT.

This clonotype occurred a few times. V is TRBV12-3 or TRBV12-4 and J is TRBJ2-7, with a possible D match to TRBD2 (6 bases). The V and J ends lost 4 bases and 9 bases respectively, with 10 bases between them. The CDR3 sequence is 11 residues long. Written as DNA, the CDR3 is TGTGCCAGCAGTTCGGGAGTTTGGCAGTACTTC. It codes for CASSSGVWQYF.

This clonotype turned up a few times. The CDR3 region has the DNA TGTGCCACCAGAGGGGCAGGGTCGGGCAATGAGCAGTTCTTC. This sequence encodes CATRGAGSGNEQFF. The rearrangement links TRBV24-1 to TRBJ2-1; weak D call: TRBD1 (5 bases). The CDR3 totals 14 residues. Trimming removed 7 bases from V and 6 bases from J, with 15 bases in between. From germline, CDR1 is KGHDR and CDR2 SFDVKD.

The chain links TRBV4-3 to TRBJ2-1; tentative D call: TRBD1 (6 bases). This CDR3 has 14 amino acids. V was pared by 3 bases and J by 6 bases, with 12 bases between. Germline CDR1 LGHNA, CDR2 YSLEER. The CDR3 reads CASSHTTGSNEQFF. The DNA of the CDR3 is TGCGCCAGCAGCCATACCACAGGGTCCAATGAGCAGTTCTTC.

The chain recombines TRBV20-1 with TRBJ2-4; D possibly corresponds to TRBD1 (6 bases). The germline V and J ends were trimmed by 6 bases and 1 base, with 13 bases remaining between them. The CDR3 totals 14 residues. Germline-derived CDR1 and CDR2 are DFQATT and SNEGSKA (reference sequence). In nucleotides, the CDR3 is TGCAGTGCCAACAGGGTGATGGCCAAAAACATTCAGTACTTC. Residues: CSANRVMAKNIQYF.

The chain employs TRBV20-1 and TRBJ2-1, with D perhaps TRBD1 (6 bases). This CDR3 is built from 15 residues. Trimming took off 3 bases at V and 2 bases at J, with 14 bases between the two ends. The V gene's germline CDR1 is DFQATT and CDR2 SNEGSKA (reference sequence). DNA for the CDR3: TGCAGTGCTAGGACCAGGGGCAGGACCTACAATGAGCAGTTCTTC. Encoded protein: CSARTRGRTYNEQFF.

This clonotype came up a few times. The chain uses TRBV28 and TRBJ2-3; tentatively, D is TRBD1 or TRBD2 (5 bases each). The germline V gene has CDR1 MDHEN and CDR2 SYDVKM. Trimming took off 11 bases at V and 4 bases at J, with 16 bases between the two ends. CDR3 length equals 13 residues. CDR3 coding DNA: TGTGCCGGGAAAAGGGGAGTGGCAGATACGCAGTATTTT. Protein product: CAGKRGVADTQYF.

This clonotype has only a few counts. This chain uses TRBV9 with TRBJ2-7; a possible D gene is TRBD1 (6 bases). Between the trimmed V and J ends, which lost 0 bases and 7 bases, there was a span of 17 bases. The germline gives CDR1 SGDLS, CDR2 YYNGEE. The CDR3 length is 15 residues. CDR3 in amino acids: CASSVGGRGTEEQYF. The CDR3 DNA reads as TGTGCCAGCAGCGTAGGCGGCAGGGGAACGGAAGAGCAGTACTTC.

This clonotype came up a few times. In DNA form, the CDR3 reads TGTGCCAGCAGTTACTCGGCCCCACCTCCGGGACAGGCTCTAGCTGGGGCCAACGTCCTGACTTTC. Translating it yields CASSYSAPPPGQALAGANVLTF. The genes are TRBV6-2 or TRBV6-3 and TRBJ2-6; 8 nucleotides align to TRBD1. Germline V gene lookup returns CDR1 MNHEY and CDR2 SVGEGT. The CDR3 covers 22 residues. Trimming at V came to 0 bases and at J to 2 bases, leaving 18 bases not matched to a gene.

The rearrangement uses TRBV11-2 and TRBJ2-7; D gene ambiguous. The CDR3 covers 14 residues. CDR1 is SGHAT and CDR2 is FQNNGV in the germline V gene. V lost 7 bases and J 9 bases, leaving 22 bases between the germline ends. CDR3 protein: CASTDGGIGQLQYF. Here the CDR3 DNA reads TGTGCCAGCACCGACGGTGGGATAGGTCAACTGCAGTACTTC.

The rearrangement links TRBV6-1 to TRBJ2-5; 9 positions agree with TRBD2. Trimming at V came to 8 bases and at J to 1 base, leaving 5 bases not matched to a gene. Germline V CDR1 and CDR2: MNHNS, SASEGT. The CDR3 has 14 residues. In nucleotides, the CDR3 is TGTGCCAGCGCAGAGCGGGGGGTCCAAGAGACCCAGTACTTC. As protein: CASAERGVQETQYF.

The gene calls are TRBV6-5 and TRBJ1-3; possibly TRBD1 for D (5 bases). The V gene's germline CDR1 is MNHEY and CDR2 SVGAGI. The V gene lost 5 bases and the J gene lost 6 bases, with 14 bases spanning the gap. The CDR3 is 14 residues long. The CDR3 DNA reads as TGTGCCAGCAGTCTACGTCAGGGCTTAAACACCATATATTTT. Amino acids: CASSLRQGLNTIYF.

The chain uses TRBV5-6 and TRBJ2-1; TRBD1 agrees at 10 bases. V lost 3 bases and J lost 5; bases outside the gene matches: 5. The CDR3 loop spans 15 amino acids. Germline-derived CDR1 and CDR2 are SGHDT and YYEEEE. The CDR3 DNA sequence: TGTGCCAGCAGCTGGGGGACAGGGGACCACAATGAGCAGTTCTTC. Protein sequence: CASSWGTGDHNEQFF.

V gene TRBV25-1 combines with J gene TRBJ2-7, with TRBD1 matching 11 bases. This CDR3 has 16 residues. Trimming at V came to 2 bases and at J to 5 bases, leaving 8 bases not matched to a gene. CDR1 and CDR2 (germline): MGHDK, SYGVNS. CDR3 residues: CASSETGQGDWDEQYF. In DNA form, the CDR3 reads TGTGCCAGCAGTGAAACGGGACAGGGGGACTGGGACGAGCAGTACTTC.

This rearrangement joins TRBV28 to TRBJ2-7; possibly TRBD1 or TRBD2 for D (5 bases each). Germline CDR1 is MDHEN and CDR2 is SYDVKM. Trimming removed 5 bases from V and 3 bases from J, with 14 bases in between. The CDR3 contains 14 residues. CDR3 residues: CASSPGTLGYEQYF. The CDR3 DNA follows: TGTGCCAGCAGTCCCGGGACGTTGGGCTACGAGCAGTACTTC.